The clone carrying this T cell receptor beta chain has just a few counts. Its antigen is currently unknown. The data derive from a study of T cell repertoires in cytomegalovirus infection. Study at large: Evidence of both CMV infection and a matching HLA type came from public TCR beta signatures.

TCRdb itself ran the reads through MiXCR, one entry per CDR3 protein. The sample has about 320,000 distinct CDR3 sequences; more than 8% are singletons. Germline CDR1 is SGHNT and CDR2 is YYREEE (reference sequence). The germline V and J ends were trimmed by 4 bases and 8 bases, with 10 bases remaining between them. This CDR3 contains 12 residues. Study-level findings and limits: Summed frequency of public TCR beta families distinguished CMV carriers with the relevant HLA. HLA-C-restricted CMV clonotypes gave the most frequent clonotype in two of eight donors.

This receptor was taken from a human donor in good health (CMV status not recorded). Some clones in this sample may be carry-over from other donors' samples. The chain uses TRBV5-4 and TRBJ1-3; D possibly corresponds to TRBD1 (5 bases). The source material was PBMCs. The CDR3 sequence: CASSRGGDTIYF. The CDR3 nucleotides read TGTGCCAGCAGCCGTGGGGGTGACACCATATATTTT.